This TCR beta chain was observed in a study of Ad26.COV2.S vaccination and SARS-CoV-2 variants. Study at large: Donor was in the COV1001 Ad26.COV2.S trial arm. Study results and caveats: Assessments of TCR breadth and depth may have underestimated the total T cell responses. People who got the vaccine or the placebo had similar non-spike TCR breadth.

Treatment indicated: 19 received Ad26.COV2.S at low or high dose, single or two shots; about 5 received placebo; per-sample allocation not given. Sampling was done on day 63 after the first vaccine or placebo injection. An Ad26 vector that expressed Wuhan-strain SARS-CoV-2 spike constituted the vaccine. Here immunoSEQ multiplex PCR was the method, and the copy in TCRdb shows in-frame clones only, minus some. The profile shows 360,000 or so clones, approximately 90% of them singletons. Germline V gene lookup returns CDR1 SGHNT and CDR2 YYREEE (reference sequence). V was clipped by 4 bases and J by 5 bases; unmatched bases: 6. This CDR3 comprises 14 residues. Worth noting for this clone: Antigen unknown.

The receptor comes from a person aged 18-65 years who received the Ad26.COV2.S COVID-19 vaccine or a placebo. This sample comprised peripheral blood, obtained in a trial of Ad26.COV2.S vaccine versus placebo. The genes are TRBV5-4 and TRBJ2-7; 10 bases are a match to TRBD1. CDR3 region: CASSHRDRGNEQYF. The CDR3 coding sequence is TGTGCCAGCAGCCACCGGGACAGGGGTAACGAGCAGTACTTC. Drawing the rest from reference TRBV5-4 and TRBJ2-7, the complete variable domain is ETGVTQSPTHLIKTRGQQVTLRCSSQSGHNTVSWYQQALGQGPQFIFQYYREEENGRGNFPPRFSGLQFPNYSSELNVNALELDDSALYLCASSHRDRGNEQYFGPGTRLTVT.